This TCR beta chain emerged from a study of cytomegalovirus exposure and HLA in healthy donors. As for this clone: The antigen remains unidentified.

General study points: Clonal expansion, a later analysis showed, was greater in HLA-associated TCR beta chains than in equally common others.

The V gene lost 0 bases and the J gene lost 3 bases, with 13 bases spanning the gap. The length of the CDR3 is 15 residues. CDR1 is SGHTS and CDR2 is YDEGEE in the germline V gene. Vbeta (60) and Jbeta (13) primers were used in the PCR. Measured with immunoSEQ multiplex PCR; TCRdb has only the in-frame clones, and not every one. The sample includes tens of thousands of clones, 70% to 80% of them seen just once. The sample consisted of PBMCs. The V gene is TRBV5-8, the J gene TRBJ2-7; possibly TRBD1 for D (6 bases). The sequence was obtained from a man in his forties or fifties in good health and CMV-seropositive. Written as DNA, the CDR3 is TGTGCCAGCAGCTTGGCAGGGGTGGGTTTCTACGAGCAGTACTTC. It yields the protein CASSLAGVGFYEQYF.